Shown below are 27 T cell receptor beta chains from a single sample sequenced in a study of response to subunit inactivated influenza vaccine. Using its own MiXCR run on the RT-PCR reads, TCRdb lists one record per CDR3 protein. The sample has around 750,000 distinct CDR3 sequences, approximately 21% seen once. The starting material was PBMCs from blood, obtained 5 days after vaccination. Receptor source: a man aged 45-65 years who received an inactivated influenza vaccine.

This clonotype came up a few times. V gene TRBV15 combines with J gene TRBJ2-7, with 10 bases that match TRBD1. Germline CDR1 is LNHNV and CDR2 is YYDKDF (reference sequence). CDR3 size: 14 residues. J lost 3 bases, V lost 5 bases, and 4 bases had no gene match. CDR3 bases: TGTGCCACCAGCCCGGGACAGGGGCTCTACGAGCAGTACTTC. Protein: CATSPGQGLYEQYF.

This chain links TRBV2 with TRBJ2-5, with TRBD2 matching 8 bases. Germline V gene sequence: CDR1 SNHLY, CDR2 FYNNEI. The CDR3 totals 15 residues. V lost 5 bases and J lost 4; bases outside the gene matches: 9. CDR3 nucleotides: TGTGCCAGCAGTTCAAGCGGGAGTAGAGGAGAGACCCAGTACTTC. This gives the protein CASSSSGSRGETQYF.

The chain couples TRBV28 to TRBJ2-1; TRBD1 matches 7 bases. The ends lost 2 bases at V and 4 bases at J; junction bases unmatched: 5. Germline CDR1 and CDR2: MDHEN and SYDVKM. There are 15 residues in the CDR3. The DNA of the CDR3 is TGTGCCAGCAGTTTACGAGGACAGGCTTACAATGAGCAGTTCTTC. Its translation is CASSLRGQAYNEQFF.

In this sample, this clonotype turned up many times. The chain links TRBV20-1 to TRBJ1-1, with 11 bases aligning to TRBD1. Germline-derived CDR1 and CDR2 are DFQATT and SNEGSKA (reference sequence). This CDR3 has 14 residues. V lost 4 bases to trimming and J lost 4 bases; unmatched junction nucleotides: 5. CDR3 loop: CSAKEGTGGTEAFF. The CDR3 DNA follows: TGCAGTGCTAAAGAAGGGACAGGGGGCACTGAAGCTTTCTTT.

This clonotype was observed at least ten times. This sequence joins TRBV6-1 and TRBJ2-3; TRBD2 matches at 7 bases. Germline V gives CDR1 MNHNS, CDR2 SASEGT. This CDR3 contains 15 residues. V was pared by 7 bases and J by 6 bases, with 13 bases of the junction left unmatched. In DNA form, the CDR3 reads TGTGCCAGCACCGGACTAGGAACCGGAGGGGATACGCAGTATTTT. This translates into CASTGLGTGGDTQYF.

This clonotype occurred a few times. This sequence joins TRBV9 and TRBJ2-3; D is ambiguous. The germline V gene has CDR1 SGDLS and CDR2 YYNGEE. The CDR3 length is 15 residues. V was clipped by 4 bases and J by 0 bases, with 12 bases between them. This chain's CDR3 is CASSPRPASTDTQYF. For the CDR3, the DNA is TGTGCCAGCAGCCCTCGCCCCGCCAGCACAGATACGCAGTATTTT.

This clonotype came up a few times. The CDR3: CASSLGAGFETQYF. The CDR3 DNA is TGTGCCAGCAGCTTAGGTGCGGGGTTTGAGACCCAGTACTTC. The chain combines TRBV7-9 with TRBJ2-5; D possibly corresponds to TRBD2 (6 bases). The CDR3 is 14 amino acids. From germline, CDR1 is SEHNR and CDR2 FQNEAQ (reference sequence). The V and J ends lost 1 base and 5 bases respectively, with 11 bases between them.

The chain combines TRBV5-1 with TRBJ1-2; TRBD1 matches at 7 bases. V lost 4 bases, J lost 8 bases, and 11 bases stayed unmatched. CDR1 SGHRS and CDR2 YFSETQ come from the germline V gene. The CDR3 runs to 14 residues. The CDR3 DNA reads TGCGCCAGCAGCCTGACCGGGACAGAAGGAGGCTACACCTTC. This codes for CASSLTGTEGGYTF.

This clonotype was seen more than once but under ten times. The chain's CDR3 is CASSQGERNIQYF. CDR3 coding DNA: TGTGCCAGCAGCCAAGGGGAAAGAAACATTCAGTACTTC. The rearrangement joins TRBV14 to TRBJ2-4; D unclear. This CDR3 contains 13 residues. From germline, CDR1 is SGHDN and CDR2 FVKESK. The ends were cut back, 1 base at V and 6 bases at J, with 7 bases in the middle. The full variable domain, in which reference TRBV14 and TRBJ2-4 provide the parts outside the CDR3, is EAGVTQFPSHSVIEKGQTVTLRCDPISGHDNLYWYRRVMGKEIKFLLHFVKESKQDESGMPNNRFLAERTGGTYSTLKVQPAELEDSGVYFCASSQGERNIQYFGAGTRLSVL.

This chain uses TRBV6-1 with TRBJ1-5; 7 nucleotides agree with TRBD1. The germline V gene encodes CDR1 MNHNS and CDR2 SASEGT. The CDR3 length is 16 residues. Trimming cost V 6 bases and J 3 bases; bases outside gene matches: 11. The CDR3 spells CASSPSGGVLNQPQHF. The CDR3 DNA sequence: TGTGCCAGCAGCCCCTCAGGGGGGGTACTCAATCAGCCCCAGCATTTT.

The chain joins TRBV18 to TRBJ2-3; 7 positions match TRBD1. V shed 2 bases and J 3 bases; nucleotides not matched to a gene: 8. The CDR3 is 16 amino acids. The germline gives CDR1 KGHSH, CDR2 LQKENI. The DNA for the CDR3 is TGTGCCAGCTCACCAAGAACAGGGGTGAGGACAGATACGCAGTATTTT. As protein: CASSPRTGVRTDTQYF.

This clonotype was picked up a small number of times. The chain joins TRBV14 to TRBJ2-5; possibly TRBD1 or TRBD2 for D (5 bases each). Germline CDR1 reads SGHDN; CDR2 reads FVKESK. The CDR3 sequence is 14 residues long. Deletions cut 0 bases from V and 7 bases from J, with 12 bases between. The CDR3 protein is CASSQDRGLGTQYF. In DNA form, the CDR3 reads TGTGCCAGCAGCCAAGATCGGGGCCTGGGGACCCAGTACTTC. The whole variable domain, filled in from reference TRBV14 and TRBJ2-5, reads EAGVTQFPSHSVIEKGQTVTLRCDPISGHDNLYWYRRVMGKEIKFLLHFVKESKQDESGMPNNRFLAERTGGTYSTLKVQPAELEDSGVYFCASSQDRGLGTQYFGPGTRLLVL.

This clonotype was recorded a few times. The chain links TRBV5-5 to TRBJ2-1, with D perhaps matching TRBD1 (7 bases). From germline, CDR1 is SGHKS and CDR2 YYEKEE (reference sequence). Trimming removed 4 bases from V and 5 bases from J, with 19 bases in between. The CDR3 runs to 16 residues. The CDR3 DNA reads as TGTGCCAGCAGCCCCGGATGGGCAGGGGGGAACAATGAGCAGTTCTTC. It codes for CASSPGWAGGNNEQFF.

The sample holds a few counts of this clonotype. V is TRBV25-1 and J is TRBJ2-7; possibly TRBD1 or TRBD2 for D (5 bases each). CDR3 length equals 14 residues. V dropped 6 bases and J dropped 2 bases, with 14 bases sitting between them. The germline gives CDR1 MGHDK, CDR2 SYGVNS. DNA of the CDR3: TGTGCCAGCAGCTCCGGGACCCCTGCCTACGAGCAGTACTTC. Protein sequence: CASSSGTPAYEQYF.

This clonotype was detected only a few times. This rearrangement joins TRBV10-3 to TRBJ2-1, with 7 nucleotides matching TRBD2. V dropped 0 bases and J dropped 5; count of bases not matched to a gene: 10. The CDR3 runs 17 residues. Per the germline V gene, CDR1 is ENHRY and CDR2 is SYGVKD. The CDR3: CAISESSGGSFHNEQFF. The CDR3 coding sequence is TGTGCCATCAGTGAGTCCTCCGGCGGGAGCTTCCACAATGAGCAGTTCTTC.

The V call is TRBV20-1, the J call TRBJ2-3; D is unclear. CDR1 and CDR2 from the germline V gene are DFQATT and SNEGSKA (reference sequence). The CDR3 covers 14 residues. V lost 5 bases and J lost 0, with 12 bases in between. DNA for the CDR3: TGCAGTGCTCGACACCCGACTAGCACAGATACGCAGTATTTT. Amino acid sequence: CSARHPTSTDTQYF.

Notes on this clonotype: One end of the junction fails to match germline, which may point to a read error. The chain couples TRBV27 to TRBJ2-5, with a tentative D call TRBD2 (7 bases). CDR1 is MNHEY and CDR2 is SMNVEV in the germline V gene (reference sequence). This CDR3 has 15 amino acids. The CDR3 sequence is CASSLYRGRVETQHF. In DNA, the CDR3 is TGTGCCAGCAGTTTATATAGGGGGAGGGTGGAGACCCAGCACTTC.

The sample holds a few counts of this clonotype. The genes are TRBV5-1 and TRBJ2-3; 7 bases line up with TRBD1. V gave up 5 bases and J gave up 2 bases; unmatched junction bases: 8. Germline values: CDR1 SGHRS, CDR2 YFSETQ. CDR3 size: 15 residues. The CDR3 sequence: CASRPTGDTTDTQYF. CDR3 nucleotide sequence: TGCGCCAGCAGACCTACAGGGGACACCACAGATACGCAGTATTTT.

The CDR3 region is CASSQSIFREYEQFF. DNA of the CDR3: TGCGCCAGCAGCCAAAGTATATTCCGGGAATATGAGCAGTTCTTC. V and J are TRBV4-3 and TRBJ2-1; TRBD2 might be the D (5 bases). Trimming removed 2 bases from V and 8 bases from J, with 16 bases in between. Looked up from germline, CDR1 is LGHNA and CDR2 is YSLEER. The CDR3 spans 15 residues.

V is TRBV3-1 and J is TRBJ1-1, with 7 bases matching TRBD1. This CDR3 is 14 amino acids long. From germline, CDR1 is LGHDT and CDR2 YNNKEL (reference sequence). Unmatched junction bases numbered 4, after V lost 6 bases and J lost 0 bases. The chain's CDR3 is CASREQGMNTEAFF. The CDR3 DNA sequence: TGTGCCAGCAGGGAACAGGGGATGAACACTGAAGCTTTCTTT. Full variable domain (remainder filled in from reference TRBV3-1 and TRBJ1-1): DTAVSQTPKYLVTQMGNDKSIKCEQNLGHDTMYWYKQDSKKFLKIMFSYNNKELIINETVPNRFSPKSPDKAHLNLHINSLELGDSAVYFCASREQGMNTEAFFGQGTRLTVV.

This clonotype was seen only a few times. This chain uses TRBV11-2 with TRBJ2-7, with TRBD2 matching over 9 bases. Trimming cost V 6 bases and J 3 bases; bases outside gene matches: 9. CDR1 and CDR2 (germline): SGHAT, FQNNGV. The CDR3 is 15 residues long. In DNA form, the CDR3 reads TGTGCCAGCAGACGTACCGGGACTAGCCGCTACGAGCAGTACTTC. Amino acids: CASRRTGTSRYEQYF.

This rearrangement joins TRBV28 to TRBJ2-5; D call uncertain. V was pared by 7 bases and J by 6 bases, with 18 bases between. This CDR3 is 14 amino acids long. Germline V CDR1 and CDR2: MDHEN, SYDVKM. The DNA for the CDR3 is TGTGCCAGCACCACCCCCGGAGTCCGGAAGACCCAGTACTTC. As protein: CASTTPGVRKTQYF.

This rearrangement joins TRBV29-1 to TRBJ2-7; 7 bases align to TRBD2. The V gene's germline CDR1 is SQVTM and CDR2 ANQGSEA. The V gene end was trimmed by 5 bases and the J gene end by 2 bases; junction bases not matched to a gene: 6. The CDR3 spans 13 residues. CDR3 DNA: TGCAGCGTTTACAGCGGGGTCGCCTACGAGCAGTACTTC. Translated, it gives CSVYSGVAYEQYF.

This chain joins TRBV20-1 and TRBJ1-5, with D possibly being TRBD1 (5 bases). V was trimmed by 6 bases and J by 0 bases, leaving 15 bases between them. This CDR3 spans 15 amino acids. Germline-derived CDR1 and CDR2 are DFQATT and SNEGSKA (reference sequence). CDR3 DNA: TGCAGTGCCCCGCGGAGGACAACTAGCAATCAGCCCCAGCATTTT. It is translated as CSAPRRTTSNQPQHF.

The sample holds many counts of this clonotype. The chain couples TRBV20-1 to TRBJ1-6, with D perhaps TRBD1 (6 bases). V was shortened by 5 bases and J by 3 bases, with 11 bases between the two germline ends. This CDR3 has 14 residues. CDR1 and CDR2 from the germline V gene are DFQATT and SNEGSKA (reference sequence). CDR3 residues: CSAFTGSYNSPLHF. The CDR3 DNA follows: TGCAGTGCTTTTACAGGGAGCTATAATTCACCCCTCCACTTT.

This clonotype came up a few times. This sequence joins TRBV7-2 and TRBJ2-2, with TRBD1 identical over 7 bases. V lost 5 bases and J lost 5; bases outside the gene matches: 8. The CDR3 has 15 amino acids. Germline lookup yields CDR1 SGHTA and CDR2 FQGNSA. The CDR3 protein is CASSLQGLGTGELFF. The CDR3 nucleotides are TGTGCCAGCAGCCTACAGGGGCTGGGGACCGGGGAGCTGTTTTTT.

The chain joins TRBV28 to TRBJ2-1; D not resolved. V lost 6 bases to trimming and J lost 5 bases, with 14 bases between them. Germline V CDR1 and CDR2: MDHEN, SYDVKM. There are 14 residues in the CDR3. As DNA, the CDR3 is TGTGCCAGCAGGCCCCTGGGCCAGAACAATGAGCAGTTCTTC. Its protein is CASRPLGQNNEQFF.